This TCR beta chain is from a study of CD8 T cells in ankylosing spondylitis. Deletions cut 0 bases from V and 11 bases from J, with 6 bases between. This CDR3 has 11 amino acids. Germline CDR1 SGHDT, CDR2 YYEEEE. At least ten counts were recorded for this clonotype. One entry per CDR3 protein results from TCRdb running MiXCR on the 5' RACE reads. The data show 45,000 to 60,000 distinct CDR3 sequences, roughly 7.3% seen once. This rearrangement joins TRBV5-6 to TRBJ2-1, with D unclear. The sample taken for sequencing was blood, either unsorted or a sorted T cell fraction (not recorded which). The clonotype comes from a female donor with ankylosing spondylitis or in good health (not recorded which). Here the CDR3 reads CASSLGDQQFF. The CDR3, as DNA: TGTGCCAGCAGCTTGGGCGATCAGCAGTTCTTC.